A selection of T cell receptor beta chains follows, all from one sample in a study of post-analysis software for immune sequencing data. Using its own MiXCR run on the PCR reads, TCRdb lists one record per CDR3 protein. The table includes about 820,000 distinct CDR3 sequences, under 70% detected once. What was sequenced was blood. These receptors originate from a girl aged 5 to 17 with multiple sclerosis. Each CDR3 is given with its conserved first and last residue. Fields, in order: J gene, D gene, clone size, V gene, CDR3 length, CDR3 protein, CDR3 DNA. A D gene is named only where the DNA matches it firmly. Some rows mark clone size as missing; the rest say once, few, many or name a class of expanded clone.

>TRBJ2-6|-|few|TRBV10-2|17
CASREGTALIGANVLTF
TGCGCCAGCAGGGAAGGGACCGCTTTAATTGGGGCCAACGTCCTGACTTTC
>TRBJ2-1|-|-|TRBV9|16
CASSARGEPIYNEQFF
TGTGCCAGCAGCGCCAGAGGGGAACCCATATACAATGAGCAGTTCTTC
>TRBJ1-6|-|-|TRBV5-1|13
CASSLGGNSPLHF
TGCGCCAGCAGCTTGGGCGGAAATTCACCCCTCCACTTT
>TRBJ2-1|-|-|TRBV4-1|15
CASPPWGYSYNEQFF
TGCGCCAGCCCCCCTTGGGGCTACTCCTACAATGAGCAGTTCTTC
>TRBJ2-7|-|once|TRBV4-1|15
CASSQDPLSSYEQYF
TGCGCCAGCAGCCAAGATCCCCTGAGCTCCTACGAGCAGTACTTC
>TRBJ2-1|TRBD2|-|TRBV20-1|17
CSARVLGTSGRYNEQFF
TGCAGTGCTAGAGTTCTCGGGACTAGCGGGCGCTACAATGAGCAGTTCTTC
>TRBJ2-3|TRBD1|-|TRBV12-3/TRBV12-4|17
CASSLVQGQARVDTQYF
TGTGCCAGCAGTTTGGTCCAAGGACAGGCTCGTGTGGATACGCAGTATTTT
>TRBJ2-3|-|-|TRBV19|15
CASGGTTRLTDTQYF
TGTGCCAGTGGCGGGACAACTAGACTCACAGATACGCAGTATTTT
>TRBJ2-1|TRBD2|-|TRBV6-5|13
CASRSDKGGEQFF
TGTGCCAGCAGATCTGACAAGGGAGGGGAGCAGTTCTTC
>TRBJ2-7|TRBD2|few|TRBV20-1|14
CSASFLAGGYEQYF
TGCAGTGCTTCGTTTCTAGCGGGAGGATACGAGCAGTACTTC
>TRBJ2-1|TRBD2|-|TRBV7-3|17
CASSPWLREGRYNEQFF
TGTGCCAGCAGCCCATGGTTGCGGGAGGGTCGGTACAATGAGCAGTTCTTC
>TRBJ2-1|TRBD2|-|TRBV20-1|16
CSARDISSGGDNEQFF
TGCAGTGCTAGAGATATTTCTAGCGGGGGAGACAATGAGCAGTTCTTC
>TRBJ1-2|-|few|TRBV20-1|12
CSAAGENYGYTF
TGCAGTGCTGCAGGAGAAAACTATGGCTACACCTTC
>TRBJ2-3|-|-|TRBV5-1|16
CASSLEIAMYTDTQYF
TGCGCCAGCAGCTTGGAAATAGCGATGTACACAGATACGCAGTATTTT
>TRBJ2-1|TRBD2|-|TRBV20-1|12
CSAGGVYNEQFF
TGCAGTGCGGGAGGGGTCTACAATGAGCAGTTCTTC
>TRBJ2-7|TRBD2|-|TRBV29-1|14
CSVGERESSYEQYF
TGCAGCGTTGGGGAGCGGGAGAGCTCCTACGAGCAGTACTTC
>TRBJ2-7|-|once|TRBV20-1|14
CSAPGSGSPYEQYF
TGCAGTGCTCCTGGGTCGGGAAGCCCCTACGAGCAGTACTTC
>TRBJ2-7|-|many|TRBV29-1|12
CSIRGSSYEQYF
TGCAGCATCCGGGGGAGCTCCTACGAGCAGTACTTC
>TRBJ2-1|-|-|TRBV7-2|14
CASSLSSGINEQFF
TGTGCCAGCAGCTTAAGTTCCGGGATCAATGAGCAGTTCTTC
>TRBJ2-1|TRBD2|-|TRBV3-1|15
CASSEAGTSNNEQFF
TGTGCCAGCAGCGAAGCCGGGACTAGCAACAACGAGCAGTTCTTC
>TRBJ2-1|-|-|TRBV5-6|17
CASSPAPFRLGTNEQFF
TGTGCCAGCAGTCCCGCCCCTTTTAGACTAGGAACGAATGAGCAGTTCTTC
>TRBJ2-5|-|-|TRBV15|15
CATSRDQDSQETQYF
TGTGCCACCAGCAGAGATCAGGACAGCCAAGAGACTCAGTACTTC
>TRBJ2-7|-|-|TRBV13|15
CASSLGPVSSYEQYF
TGTGCCAGCAGCTTAGGCCCGGTGAGCTCCTACGAGCAGTACTTC
>TRBJ2-7|-|few|TRBV7-2|12
CASSSVFHEQYF
TGTGCCAGCAGCTCGGTGTTCCACGAGCAGTACTTC
>TRBJ2-5|-|-|TRBV20-1|15
CSARDLITPWETQYF
TGCAGTGCTAGAGATCTGATTACCCCCTGGGAGACCCAGTACTTC
>TRBJ1-1|-|-|TRBV7-2|16
CASSLGQPWMNTEAFF
TGTGCCAGCAGCTTAGGACAGCCTTGGATGAACACTGAAGCTTTCTTT
>TRBJ2-4|-|-|TRBV12-3/TRBV12-4|12
CASSEANNEQYF
TGTGCCAGCAGCGAAGCCAACAATGAGCAGTACTTC
>TRBJ2-7|-|few|TRBV5-1|14
CASSLGAKPYEQYF
TGCGCCAGCAGCTTGGGCGCGAAACCTTACGAGCAGTACTTC
>TRBJ1-1|-|-|TRBV24-1|11
CATRGYTEAFF
TGTGCCACCAGGGGTTACACTGAAGCTTTCTTT
>TRBJ2-2|-|once|TRBV6-1|13
CASAPMVTGELFF
TGTGCCAGCGCCCCTATGGTAACCGGGGAGCTGTTTTTT
>TRBJ1-2|-|few|TRBV12-3/TRBV12-4|13
CASSKHNGYGYTF
TGTGCCAGCAGTAAACATAATGGCTATGGCTACACCTTC
>TRBJ2-4|TRBD2|-|TRBV20-1|16
CSAREGSGSWGDIQYF
TGCAGTGCTAGAGAGGGTAGCGGGAGTTGGGGGGACATTCAGTACTTC
>TRBJ2-7|TRBD2|once|TRBV20-1|16
CSARDRSGRYTYEQYF
TGCAGTGCTAGAGATCGGTCCGGGAGGTATACCTACGAGCAGTACTTC
>TRBJ2-7|-|once|TRBV7-9|13
CASRADLVYEQYF
TGTGCCAGCAGAGCAGACCTCGTCTACGAGCAGTACTTC
>TRBJ2-5|TRBD2|few|TRBV5-1|13
CASSPGLEETQYF
TGCGCCAGCAGCCCGGGACTAGAGGAGACCCAGTACTTC
>TRBJ2-3|-|-|TRBV29-1|15
CSVEQRLSGGDTQYF
TGCAGCGTTGAACAAAGACTCAGTGGGGGAGATACGCAGTATTTT
>TRBJ2-7|TRBD1|-|TRBV4-1|18
CAGSLTGSGTASGYEQYF
TGCGCCGGCAGCCTCACCGGCTCCGGGACAGCCTCGGGCTACGAGCAGTACTTC
>TRBJ2-3|-|few|TRBV28|12
CASSLKRYTQYF
TGTGCCAGCAGTCTCAAGCGCTATACGCAGTATTTT
>TRBJ2-3|TRBD2|few|TRBV6-4|16
CASSDSASGSPDTQYF
TGTGCCAGCAGTGACTCGGCTAGCGGGAGTCCAGATACGCAGTATTTT
>TRBJ2-1|-|-|TRBV20-1|15
CSATKTGTSAGEQFF
TGCAGTGCTACCAAAACCGGGACTTCCGCGGGAGAGCAGTTCTTC
>TRBJ2-6|-|-|TRBV6-5|16
CASSYLTASGANVLTF
TGTGCCAGCAGTTACCTGACAGCGTCTGGGGCCAACGTCCTGACTTTC
>TRBJ2-5|-|many|TRBV20-1|13
CSARGPLPETQYF
TGCAGTGCTAGAGGCCCCCTCCCGGAGACCCAGTACTTC
>TRBJ2-5|-|-|TRBV5-1|14
CASSEDRLQETQYF
TGCGCCAGCAGCGAAGACAGGCTTCAAGAGACCCAGTACTTC
>TRBJ2-4|-|few|TRBV20-1|15
CSAVAADLAKNIQYF
TGCAGTGCTGTGGCGGCAGACCTAGCCAAAAACATTCAGTACTTC
>TRBJ2-3|TRBD1|-|TRBV20-1|14
CSARRGQGTDTQYF
TGCAGTGCTAGACGCGGACAGGGCACAGATACGCAGTATTTT
>TRBJ2-7|TRBD2|-|TRBV20-1|14
CSAGSTSGRVEQYF
TGCAGTGCTGGCAGTACTAGCGGGAGAGTCGAGCAGTACTTC